The rows below give T cell receptor beta chains drawn from one sample of a study of blood T cell repertoires in COVID-19. Method: immunoSEQ multiplex PCR; TCRdb's copy keeps in-frame clones and lacks some. The sample comprises about 190,000 clones, around 90% of which are singletons, and approximately 0.64% rests with the top ten. Sequencing was carried out using peripheral blood. The receptors here all came from a man in his fifties with acute or convalescent COVID-19. Each CDR3 is given with its conserved first and last residue. A D gene is named only where the DNA matches it firmly. Not all rows give a size; the values are once, few, many and, for expanded clones, a class.

clone size	D gene	V gene	J gene	CDR3 DNA	CDR3 protein
.	.	TRBV6-2/TRBV6-3	TRBJ1-1	TGTGCCAGCAGTTACGGTGCGGCGAACACTGAAGCTTTCTTT	CASSYGAANTEAFF
.	.	TRBV6-2/TRBV6-3	TRBJ2-5	TGTGCCAGCAGTTACCGAGGGCTAGATGAGACCCAGTACTTC	CASSYRGLDETQYF
.	.	TRBV5-1	TRBJ2-7	TGCGCCAGCAGCCCGGACAGAAGCTCCTACGAGCAGTACTTC	CASSPDRSSYEQYF
few	TRBD2	TRBV5-1	TRBJ2-7	TGCGCCAGCAGCTCTGATGGGGGAGGGCCTTGGGAGCAGTACTTC	CASSSDGGGPWEQYF
once	.	TRBV30	TRBJ1-1	TGTGCCTGGGGACGGTGGAACACTGAAGCTTTCTTT	CAWGRWNTEAFF
.	.	TRBV29-1	TRBJ2-3	TGCAGCGTTAGCAGGGGAAGGACAGATACGCAGTATTTT	CSVSRGRTDTQYF
.	TRBD2	TRBV7-8	TRBJ2-3	TGTGCCAGCAGCTCCACTGCGGGAGGGGGGTCAGATACGCAGTATTTT	CASSSTAGGGSDTQYF
.	.	TRBV6-2/TRBV6-3	TRBJ2-1	TGTGCCAGCAGTTACTTTGAGCAGGTGCAGTTCTTC	CASSYFEQVQFF
.	.	TRBV11-2	TRBJ2-7	TGTGCCAGCAGCTTAGGTTGGCAGTTCGAGCAGTACTTC	CASSLGWQFEQYF
.	.	TRBV28	TRBJ2-3	TGTGCCAGCAGTTTTCTTACCAGGGCGGATACGCAGTATTTT	CASSFLTRADTQYF
many	.	TRBV4-2	TRBJ2-1	TGTGCCAGCAGCCAAGAAACAGGCGACTCCTACAATGAGCAGTTCTTC	CASSQETGDSYNEQFF
.	TRBD1	TRBV19	TRBJ1-1	TGTGCCAGTAGGACAGGGATTCACACTGAAGCTTTCTTT	CASRTGIHTEAFF
once	.	TRBV7-3	TRBJ1-1	TGTGCCAGCAGCGCAAGGACAGAAATGAACACTGAAGCTTTCTTT	CASSARTEMNTEAFF
few	TRBD1	TRBV10-3	TRBJ2-1	TGTGCCATCAGAACACCGGGGACAGTCAACTACAATGAGCAGTTCTTC	CAIRTPGTVNYNEQFF
.	.	TRBV7-9	TRBJ1-2	TGTGCCAGCAGCATAGGGGCGGCAGGACACTTC	CASSIGAAGHF
.	TRBD1	TRBV2	TRBJ2-2	TGTGCCAGCAGGCCGGACAGGGGGCTGTCCGGGGAGCTGTTTTTT	CASRPDRGLSGELFF
.	TRBD2	TRBV11-2	TRBJ2-3	TGTGCCAGCAGCTTCTGGGGGGGGGTTCGCCATAGCACAGATACGCAGTATTTT	CASSFWGGVRHSTDTQYF
.	.	TRBV4-1	TRBJ1-5	TGCGCCAGCAGCCAAGATCTTAGTCGAGGCAGGGAAAGTCAGCCCCAGCATTTT	CASSQDLSRGRESQPQHF
.	.	TRBV5-1	TRBJ2-2	TGCGCCAGCAGCTGGGAGGCAGAGTTGAACACCGGGGAGCTGTTTTTT	CASSWEAELNTGELFF
once	TRBD2	TRBV7-2	TRBJ2-7	TGTGCCAGCAGCTTAGATGGTAGCGGGAGGTACGAGCAGTACTTC	CASSLDGSGRYEQYF
.	.	TRBV30	TRBJ2-2	TGTGCCTGGAGTTTGGGGGGTAACACCGGGGAGCTGTTTTTT	CAWSLGGNTGELFF
.	TRBD1	TRBV3-1/TRBV3-2	TRBJ2-6	TGTGCCACCCGGGGACAGGGGAGCGGTGGGGCCAACGTCCTGACTTTC	CATRGQGSGGANVLTF
.	.	TRBV7-8	TRBJ2-7	TGTGCCAGCAGCTCACAGGGTGACGAGCAGTACTTC	CASSSQGDEQYF
.	.	TRBV7-8	TRBJ1-1	TGTGCCAGCAGCTCACCCGGACAACCGAACACTGAAGCTTTCTTT	CASSSPGQPNTEAFF
.	TRBD1	TRBV19	TRBJ1-4	TGTGCCAGTAGTGCACCGGGACAGGGCGGTGAAAAACTGTTTTTT	CASSAPGQGGEKLFF
once	TRBD2	TRBV25-1	TRBJ2-5	TGTGCCAGCACTTGGACTAGCGGAATTGAAGAGACCCAGTACTTC	CASTWTSGIEETQYF
.	.	TRBV6-5	TRBJ1-2	TGTGCCAGCAGCCTAGGGAGGGCCAGTTTCTATGGCTACACCTTC	CASSLGRASFYGYTF
.	.	TRBV7-2	TRBJ2-2	TGTGCCAGCAGCTCAACCGGGTTCCAGAACACCGGGGAGCTGTTTTTT	CASSSTGFQNTGELFF
.	.	TRBV20-1	TRBJ2-3	TGCAGTGCTAAGGAGGATACGCAGTATTTT	CSAKEDTQYF
.	.	TRBV29-1	TRBJ2-5	TGCAGCGCAGGTCGGGGTGAAGGAGAGACCCAGTACTTC	CSAGRGEGETQYF
.	.	TRBV5-1	TRBJ1-2	TGCGCCAGCAGCTTGGTGGCCGGGAAGAACTATGGCTACACCTTC	CASSLVAGKNYGYTF
.	TRBD2	TRBV27	TRBJ2-5	TGTGCCAGCACAGGACTAGCAGAGACCCAGTACTTC	CASTGLAETQYF
once	.	TRBV5-1	TRBJ2-1	TGCGCCAGCAGCTTGTTGGACTCCAATGAGCAGTTCTTC	CASSLLDSNEQFF
.	.	TRBV13	TRBJ2-2	TGTGCCAGCAGCGTCAACAGGGCCGGGGAGCTGTTTTTT	CASSVNRAGELFF
.	TRBD2	TRBV19	TRBJ2-5	TGTGCCAGTAGGACTAGCGGGGGAGGGACCCAGTACTTC	CASRTSGGGTQYF
.	.	TRBV16	TRBJ2-1	TGTGCCAGCAGCCAATCTGGGGCCCCGGGTAATGAGCAGTTCTTC	CASSQSGAPGNEQFF
.	.	TRBV2	TRBJ1-2	TGTGCCAGCAAAAAAGAGGGGGATAACTATGGCTACACCTTC	CASKKEGDNYGYTF
few	.	TRBV4-2	TRBJ1-2	TGTGCCAGCAGCCAAACAAGAGGATCCTATGGCTACACCTTC	CASSQTRGSYGYTF
.	.	TRBV7-2	TRBJ2-2	TGTGCCAGCAGCAGACAGGTTTACACCGGGGAGCTGTTTTTT	CASSRQVYTGELFF
few	.	TRBV4-2	TRBJ1-1	TGTGCCAGCAGCCAAGTTGGGGGGAGGACTGAAGCTTTCTTT	CASSQVGGRTEAFF